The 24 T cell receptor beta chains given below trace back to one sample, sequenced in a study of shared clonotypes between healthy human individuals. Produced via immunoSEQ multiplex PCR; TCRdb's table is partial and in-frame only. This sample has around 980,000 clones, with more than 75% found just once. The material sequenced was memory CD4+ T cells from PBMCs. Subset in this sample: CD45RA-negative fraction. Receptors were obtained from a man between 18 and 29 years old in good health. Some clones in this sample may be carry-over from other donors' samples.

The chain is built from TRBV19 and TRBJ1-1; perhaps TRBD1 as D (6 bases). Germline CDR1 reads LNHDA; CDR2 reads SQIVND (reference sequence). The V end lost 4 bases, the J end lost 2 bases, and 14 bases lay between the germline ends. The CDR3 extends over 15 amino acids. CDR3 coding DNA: TGTGCCAGTAGTACAACAGGGACCCCCAACACTGAAGCTTTCTTT. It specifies CASSTTGTPNTEAFF.

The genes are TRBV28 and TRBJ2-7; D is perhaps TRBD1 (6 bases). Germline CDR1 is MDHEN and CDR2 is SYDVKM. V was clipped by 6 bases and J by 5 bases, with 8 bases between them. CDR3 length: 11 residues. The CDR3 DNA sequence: TGTGCCAGCAGCCCAGGGGACGAGCAGTACTTC. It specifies CASSPGDEQYF.

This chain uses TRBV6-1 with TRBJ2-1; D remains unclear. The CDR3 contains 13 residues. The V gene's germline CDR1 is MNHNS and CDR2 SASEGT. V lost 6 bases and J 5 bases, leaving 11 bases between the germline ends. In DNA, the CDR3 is TGTGCCAGCAGAGGAGCTGGGGACAATGAGCAGTTCTTC. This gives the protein CASRGAGDNEQFF.

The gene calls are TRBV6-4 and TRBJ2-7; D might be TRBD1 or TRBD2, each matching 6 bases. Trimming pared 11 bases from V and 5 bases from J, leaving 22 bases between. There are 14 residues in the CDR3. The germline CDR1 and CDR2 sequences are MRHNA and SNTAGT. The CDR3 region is CARHRVSEGDEQYF. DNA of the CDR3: TGTGCCCGCCACCGGGTCTCGGAGGGGGACGAGCAGTACTTC.

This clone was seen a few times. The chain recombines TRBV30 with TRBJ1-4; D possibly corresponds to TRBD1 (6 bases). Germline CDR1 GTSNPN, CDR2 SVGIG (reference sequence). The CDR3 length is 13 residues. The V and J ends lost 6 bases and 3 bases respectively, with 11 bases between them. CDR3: CACNQGSNEKLFF. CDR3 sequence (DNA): TGTGCCTGTAATCAGGGGTCTAATGAAAAACTGTTTTTT.

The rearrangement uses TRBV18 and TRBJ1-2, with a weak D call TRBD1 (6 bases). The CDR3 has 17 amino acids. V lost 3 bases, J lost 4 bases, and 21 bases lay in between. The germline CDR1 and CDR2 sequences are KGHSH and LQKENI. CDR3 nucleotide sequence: TGTGCCAGCTCACCTTCGTCTACAGGGACCACCGGCTATGGCTACACCTTC. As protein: CASSPSSTGTTGYGYTF.

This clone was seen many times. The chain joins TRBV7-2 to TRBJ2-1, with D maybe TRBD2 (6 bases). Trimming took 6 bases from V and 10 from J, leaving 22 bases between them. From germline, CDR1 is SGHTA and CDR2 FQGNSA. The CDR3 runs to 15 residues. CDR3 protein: CASSPAGALVQEQFF. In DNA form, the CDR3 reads TGTGCCAGCAGTCCAGCGGGTGCCCTTGTTCAGGAGCAGTTCTTC.

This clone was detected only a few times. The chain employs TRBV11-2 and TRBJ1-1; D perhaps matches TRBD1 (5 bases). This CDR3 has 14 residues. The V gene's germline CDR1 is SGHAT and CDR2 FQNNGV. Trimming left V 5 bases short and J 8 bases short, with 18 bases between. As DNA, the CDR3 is TGTGCCAGCAGCGGGGGAGGGGCGCGGGAGGAAGCTTTCTTT. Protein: CASSGGGAREEAFF.

The CDR3, as DNA: TGTGCCAGCAGCTTGACAGGGAGCCAGCTCTCTGGAAACACCATATATTTT. This encodes CASSLTGSQLSGNTIYF. This chain uses TRBV2 with TRBJ1-3; TRBD1 matches 7 bases. V was pared by 6 bases and J by 0 bases, with 11 bases of the junction left unmatched. The CDR3 consists of 17 residues. Germline V gives CDR1 SNHLY, CDR2 FYNNEI.

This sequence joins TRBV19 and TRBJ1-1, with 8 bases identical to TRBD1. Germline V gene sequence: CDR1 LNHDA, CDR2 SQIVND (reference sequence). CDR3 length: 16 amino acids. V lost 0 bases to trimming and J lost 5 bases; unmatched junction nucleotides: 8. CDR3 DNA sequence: TGTGCCAGTAGTATAGATCCAACCAGGGGGCGGACTGAAGCTTTCTTT. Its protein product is CASSIDPTRGRTEAFF.

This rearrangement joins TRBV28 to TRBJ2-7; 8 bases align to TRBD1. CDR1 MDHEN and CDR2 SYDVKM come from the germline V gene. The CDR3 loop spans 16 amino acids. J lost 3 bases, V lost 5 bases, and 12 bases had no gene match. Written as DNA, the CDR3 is TGTGCCAGCAGTAGGCCGCGACAGGGGACCCACTACGAGCAGTACTTC. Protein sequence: CASSRPRQGTHYEQYF. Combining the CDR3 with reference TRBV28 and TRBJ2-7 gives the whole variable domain DVKVTQSSRYLVKRTGEKVFLECVQDMDHENMFWYRQDPGLGLRLIYFSYDVKMKEKGDIPEGYSVSREKKERFSLILESASTNQTSMYLCASSRPRQGTHYEQYFGPGTRLTVT.

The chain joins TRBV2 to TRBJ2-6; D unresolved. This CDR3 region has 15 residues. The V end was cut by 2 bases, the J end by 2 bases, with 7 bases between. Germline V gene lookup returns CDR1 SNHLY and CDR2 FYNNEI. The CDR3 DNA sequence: TGTGCCAGCAGTGAACCCCAAACTGGGGCCAACGTCCTGACTTTC. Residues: CASSEPQTGANVLTF.

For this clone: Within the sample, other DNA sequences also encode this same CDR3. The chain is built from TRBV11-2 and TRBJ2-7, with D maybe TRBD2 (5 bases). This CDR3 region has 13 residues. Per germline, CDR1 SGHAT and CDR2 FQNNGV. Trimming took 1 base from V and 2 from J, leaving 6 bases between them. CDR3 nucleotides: TGTGCCAGCAGCTTAGCCGGGACCTACGAGCAGTACTTC. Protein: CASSLAGTYEQYF.

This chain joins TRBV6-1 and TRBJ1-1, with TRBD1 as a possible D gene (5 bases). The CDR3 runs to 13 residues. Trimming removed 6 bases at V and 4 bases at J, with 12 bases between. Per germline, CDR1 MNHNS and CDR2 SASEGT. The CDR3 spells CASRTVLSTEAFF. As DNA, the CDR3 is TGTGCCAGCAGGACAGTTCTTTCCACTGAAGCTTTCTTT.

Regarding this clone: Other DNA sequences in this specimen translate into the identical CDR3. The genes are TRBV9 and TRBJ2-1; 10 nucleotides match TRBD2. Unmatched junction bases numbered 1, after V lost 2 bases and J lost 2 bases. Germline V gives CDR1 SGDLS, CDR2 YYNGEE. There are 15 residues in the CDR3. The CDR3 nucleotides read TGTGCCAGCAGCGTCACTAGCGGGACCTACAATGAGCAGTTCTTC. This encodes CASSVTSGTYNEQFF.

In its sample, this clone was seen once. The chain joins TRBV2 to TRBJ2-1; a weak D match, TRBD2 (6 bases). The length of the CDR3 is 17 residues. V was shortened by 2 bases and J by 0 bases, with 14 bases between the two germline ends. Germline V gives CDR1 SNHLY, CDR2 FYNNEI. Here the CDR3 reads CASSETSPGSSYNEQFF. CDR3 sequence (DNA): TGTGCCAGCAGTGAAACCTCCCCCGGGAGCTCCTACAATGAGCAGTTCTTC.

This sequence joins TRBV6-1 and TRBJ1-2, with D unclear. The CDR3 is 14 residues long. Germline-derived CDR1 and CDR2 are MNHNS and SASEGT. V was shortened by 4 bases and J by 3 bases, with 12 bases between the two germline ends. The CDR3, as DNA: TGTGCCAGCAGTGCAGGTGGTGCCCACTATGGCTACACCTTC. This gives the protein CASSAGGAHYGYTF.

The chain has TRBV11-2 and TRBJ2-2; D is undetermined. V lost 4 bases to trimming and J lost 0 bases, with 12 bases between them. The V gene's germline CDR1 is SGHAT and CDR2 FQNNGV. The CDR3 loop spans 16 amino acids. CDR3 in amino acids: CASSSPGPSNTGELFF. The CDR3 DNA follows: TGTGCCAGCAGCTCCCCTGGCCCTTCGAACACCGGGGAGCTGTTTTTT.

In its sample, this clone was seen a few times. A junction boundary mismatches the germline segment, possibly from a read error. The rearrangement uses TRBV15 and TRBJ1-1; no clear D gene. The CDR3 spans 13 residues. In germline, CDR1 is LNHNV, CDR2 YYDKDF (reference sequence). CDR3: CATSRDGGSEAFF. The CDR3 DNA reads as TGTGCCACCAGCCGAGACGGTGGGAGTGAAGCTTTCTTT.

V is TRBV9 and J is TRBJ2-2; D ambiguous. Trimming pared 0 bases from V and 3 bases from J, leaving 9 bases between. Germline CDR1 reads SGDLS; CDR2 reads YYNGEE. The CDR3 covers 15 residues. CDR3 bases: TGTGCCAGCAGCGTAGACTTAAGGGACACCGGGGAGCTGTTTTTT. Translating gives CASSVDLRDTGELFF.

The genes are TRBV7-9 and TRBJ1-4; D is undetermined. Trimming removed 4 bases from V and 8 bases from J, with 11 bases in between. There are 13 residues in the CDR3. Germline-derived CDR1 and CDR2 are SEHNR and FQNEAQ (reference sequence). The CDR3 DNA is TGTGCCAGCAGCTCCCGGGATGCCGAAAAACTGTTTTTT. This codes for CASSSRDAEKLFF. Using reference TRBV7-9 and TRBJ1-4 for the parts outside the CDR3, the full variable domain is DTGVSQNPRHKITKRGQNVTFRCDPISEHNRLYWYRQTLGQGPEFLTYFQNEAQLEKSRLLSDRFSAERPKGSFSTLEIQRTEQGDSAMYLCASSSRDAEKLFFGSGTQLSVL.

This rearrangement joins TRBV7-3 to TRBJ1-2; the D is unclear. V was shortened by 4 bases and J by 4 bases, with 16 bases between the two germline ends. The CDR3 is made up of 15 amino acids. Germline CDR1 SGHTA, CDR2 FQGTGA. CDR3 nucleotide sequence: TGTGCCAGCAGCTCCGACGTCCTCCGCCCCTATGGCTACACCTTC. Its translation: CASSSDVLRPYGYTF.

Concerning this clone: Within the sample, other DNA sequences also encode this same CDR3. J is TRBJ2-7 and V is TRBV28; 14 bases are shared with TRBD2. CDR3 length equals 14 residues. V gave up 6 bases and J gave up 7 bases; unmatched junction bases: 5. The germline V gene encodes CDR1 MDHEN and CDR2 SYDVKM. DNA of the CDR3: TGTGCCAGCAGACGACTAGCGGGAGGGGGGGAGCAGTACTTC. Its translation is CASRRLAGGGEQYF. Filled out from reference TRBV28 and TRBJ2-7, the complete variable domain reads DVKVTQSSRYLVKRTGEKVFLECVQDMDHENMFWYRQDPGLGLRLIYFSYDVKMKEKGDIPEGYSVSREKKERFSLILESASTNQTSMYLCASRRLAGGGEQYFGPGTRLTVT.

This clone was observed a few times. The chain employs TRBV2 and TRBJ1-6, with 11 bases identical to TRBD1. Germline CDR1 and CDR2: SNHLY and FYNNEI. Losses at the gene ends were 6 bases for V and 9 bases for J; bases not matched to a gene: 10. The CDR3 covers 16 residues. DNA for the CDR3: TGTGCCAGCAGCGCCCGGACAGGGGGCAAGGGTTCACCCCTCCACTTT. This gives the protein CASSARTGGKGSPLHF.